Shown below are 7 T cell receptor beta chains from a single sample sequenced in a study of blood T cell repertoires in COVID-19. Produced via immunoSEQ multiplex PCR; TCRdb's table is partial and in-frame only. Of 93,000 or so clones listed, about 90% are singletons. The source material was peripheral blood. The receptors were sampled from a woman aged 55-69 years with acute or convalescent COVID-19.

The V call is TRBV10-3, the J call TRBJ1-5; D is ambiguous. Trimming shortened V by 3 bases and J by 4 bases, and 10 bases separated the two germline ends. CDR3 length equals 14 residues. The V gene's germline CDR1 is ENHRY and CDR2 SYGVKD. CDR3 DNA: TGTGCCATCAGTGATTTCGGAGTAAATCAGCCCCAGCATTTT. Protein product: CAISDFGVNQPQHF.

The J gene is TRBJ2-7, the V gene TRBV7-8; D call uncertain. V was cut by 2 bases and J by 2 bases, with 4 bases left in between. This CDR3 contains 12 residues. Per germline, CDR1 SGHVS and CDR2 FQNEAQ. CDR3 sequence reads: CASSLNTYEQYF. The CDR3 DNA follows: TGTGCCAGCAGCTTAAACACCTACGAGCAGTACTTC.

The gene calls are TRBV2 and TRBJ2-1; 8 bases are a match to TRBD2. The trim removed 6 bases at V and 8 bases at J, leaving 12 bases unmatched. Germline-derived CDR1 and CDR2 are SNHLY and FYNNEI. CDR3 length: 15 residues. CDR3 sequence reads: CASRRGAGAGDEQFF. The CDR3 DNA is TGTGCCAGCAGACGTGGCGCGGGAGCGGGGGATGAGCAGTTCTTC.

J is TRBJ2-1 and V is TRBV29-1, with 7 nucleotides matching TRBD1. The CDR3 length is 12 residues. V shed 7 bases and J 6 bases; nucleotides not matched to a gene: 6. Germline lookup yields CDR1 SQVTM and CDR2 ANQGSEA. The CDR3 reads CSGRTGTNEQFF. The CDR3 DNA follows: TGCAGCGGAAGGACAGGCACCAATGAGCAGTTCTTC.

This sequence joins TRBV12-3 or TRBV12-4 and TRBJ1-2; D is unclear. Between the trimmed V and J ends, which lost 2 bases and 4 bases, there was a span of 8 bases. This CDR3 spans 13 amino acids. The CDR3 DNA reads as TGTGCCAGCAGTTTACAGTCCTTCTATGGCTACACCTTC. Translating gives CASSLQSFYGYTF.

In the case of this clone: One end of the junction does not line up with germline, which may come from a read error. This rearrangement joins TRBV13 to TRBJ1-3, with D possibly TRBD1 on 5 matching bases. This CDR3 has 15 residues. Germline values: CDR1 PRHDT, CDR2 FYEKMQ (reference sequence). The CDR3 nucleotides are TGTGCCAGCAGCATAGGGGACTTGGTAGGAAACACCATATATTTT. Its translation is CASSIGDLVGNTIYF.

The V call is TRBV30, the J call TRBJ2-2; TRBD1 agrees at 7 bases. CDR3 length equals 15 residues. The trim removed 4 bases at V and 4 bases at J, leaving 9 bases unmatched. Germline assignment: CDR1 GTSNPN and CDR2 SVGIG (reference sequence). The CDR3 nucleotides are TGTGCCTGGAATACACAGGGGCAGGGCACCGGGGAGCTGTTTTTT. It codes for CAWNTQGQGTGELFF.